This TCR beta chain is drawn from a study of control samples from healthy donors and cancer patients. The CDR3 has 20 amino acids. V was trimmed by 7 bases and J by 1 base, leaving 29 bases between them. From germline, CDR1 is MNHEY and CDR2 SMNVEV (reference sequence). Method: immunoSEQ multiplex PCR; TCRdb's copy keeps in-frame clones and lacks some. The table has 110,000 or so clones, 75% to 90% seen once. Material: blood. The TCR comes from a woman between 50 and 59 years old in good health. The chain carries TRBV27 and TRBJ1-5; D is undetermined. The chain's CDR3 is CASTVKWTPNIYGSNQPQHF. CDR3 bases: TGTGCCAGCACCGTCAAGTGGACCCCGAATATATATGGGAGCAATCAGCCCCAGCATTTT.